The T cell receptor beta chain under discussion was sequenced for a study of chemoradiotherapy in HPV16-positive cancers. Background on the study: Candidate HPV-specific T-cell clones and common TCR motifs came from functional assays in two HPV16-positive patients. Overall study results and limits: In HPV16-positive patients, HPV-responsive T-cell expansion tracked better recurrence-free survival. During treatment, candidate HPV-specific clones and E7-related motifs expanded in tumor.

Profiled with immunoSEQ multiplex PCR; TCRdb holds only in-frame clones, not every one. The sample yields roughly 8,400 clones, 70% seen once. V lost 4 bases, J lost 0 bases, and 5 bases stayed unmatched. The CDR3 spans 16 residues. Germline V gene data show CDR1 as SGHNT and CDR2 as YYREEE (reference sequence). With respect to this clone: Its cognate antigen is unknown.

The sequence was obtained from a human donor with HPV-associated anogenital cancer. The chain joins TRBV5-4 to TRBJ1-4; TRBD1 matches 8 bases. Source: tumor tissue, taken from a patient who underwent chemoradiotherapy. This CDR3 is CASSLGQGATNEKLFF. DNA for the CDR3: TGTGCCAGCAGCCTTGGACAGGGCGCAACTAATGAAAAACTGTTTTTT.